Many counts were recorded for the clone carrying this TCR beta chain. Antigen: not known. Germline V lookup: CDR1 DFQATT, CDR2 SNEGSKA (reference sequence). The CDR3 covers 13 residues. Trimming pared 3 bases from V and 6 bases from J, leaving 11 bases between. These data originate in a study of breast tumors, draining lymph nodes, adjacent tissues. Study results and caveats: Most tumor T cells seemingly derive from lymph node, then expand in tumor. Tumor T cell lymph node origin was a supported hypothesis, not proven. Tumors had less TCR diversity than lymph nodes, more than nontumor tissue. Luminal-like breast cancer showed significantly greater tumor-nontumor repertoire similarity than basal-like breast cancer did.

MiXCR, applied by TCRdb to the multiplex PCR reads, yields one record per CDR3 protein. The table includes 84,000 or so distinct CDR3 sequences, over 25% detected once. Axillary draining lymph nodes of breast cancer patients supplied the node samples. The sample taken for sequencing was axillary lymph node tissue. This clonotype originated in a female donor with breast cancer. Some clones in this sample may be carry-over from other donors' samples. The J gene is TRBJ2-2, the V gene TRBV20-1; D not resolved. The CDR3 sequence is CSARLFLAGELFF. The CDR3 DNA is TGCAGTGCTAGGTTATTCCTGGCCGGGGAGCTGTTTTTT.